These 18 T cell receptor beta chains share one sample of origin, sequenced in a study of T cell changes during pregnancy in multiple sclerosis (dated by TCRdb to between 2017 and 2020). Receptors were amplified or captured by the immunoSEQ multiplex PCR assay. As stored in TCRdb, this immuneACCESS dataset retains in-frame rearrangements with V and J assigned. A fraction of the clones does not appear; measured against another copy, unresolved V genes explain less than half of the discrepancy, and the remainder lacks a known reason. In this sample the table shows about 80,000 clones, around 90% of which occur a single time. 2.6% of the sample is in the top ten clones. This specimen was peripheral blood, taken before pregnancy. The origin of the receptors is a female donor with multiple sclerosis, enrolled in a pregnancy study.

CDR3 sequence: CASSLGGTAASYGYTF. The CDR3 DNA reads TGTGCCAGCAGCTTGGGGGGGACAGCGGCGAGTTATGGCTACACCTTC. V gene TRBV5-6 combines with J gene TRBJ1-2, with 7 bases fitting TRBD1. The CDR3 is made up of 16 amino acids. V shed 0 bases and J 5 bases; nucleotides not matched to a gene: 10. Germline CDR1 and CDR2: SGHDT and YYEEEE. Supplemented by reference TRBV5-6 and TRBJ1-2, the full variable domain reads DAGVTQSPTHLIKTRGQQVTLRCSPKSGHDTVSWYQQALGQGPQFIFQYYEEEERQRGNFPDRFSGHQFPNYSSELNVNALLLGDSALYLCASSLGGTAASYGYTFGSGTRLTVV.

V gene TRBV28 combines with J gene TRBJ2-7; 7 nucleotides align to TRBD2. This CDR3 is built from 15 residues. The V gene's germline CDR1 is MDHEN and CDR2 SYDVKM. V trimming: 6 bases; J trimming: 6 bases; junction bases outside the gene matches: 14. The CDR3 DNA reads as TGTGCCAGCAGCTCCGGGGCTAGCGGTCCCGCCGAGCAGTACTTC. Translating it yields CASSSGASGPAEQYF. Variable domain in full (rest from reference TRBV28 and TRBJ2-7): DVKVTQSSRYLVKRTGEKVFLECVQDMDHENMFWYRQDPGLGLRLIYFSYDVKMKEKGDIPEGYSVSREKKERFSLILESASTNQTSMYLCASSSGASGPAEQYFGPGTRLTVT.

With respect to this clone: The same CDR3 arises from other DNA sequences in this sample as well. The chain carries TRBV28 and TRBJ1-4; TRBD1 might be the D (6 bases). Per the germline V gene, CDR1 is MDHEN and CDR2 is SYDVKM. This CDR3 region has 14 residues. Deletions cut 6 bases from V and 1 base from J, with 9 bases between. CDR3 protein: CASSQQGTNEKLFF. The CDR3 nucleotides are TGTGCCAGCAGCCAACAGGGAACTAATGAAAAACTGTTTTTT.

The genes are TRBV7-9 and TRBJ2-1, with 8 bases lining up with TRBD1. From germline, CDR1 is SEHNR and CDR2 FQNEAQ (reference sequence). This CDR3 comprises 16 residues. The V gene end was trimmed by 5 bases and the J gene end by 5 bases; junction bases not matched to a gene: 11. The CDR3 bases are TGTGCCAGCAGCAAATCCGGACAGGGATGGGACAATGAGCAGTTCTTC. Encoded protein: CASSKSGQGWDNEQFF.

The genes are TRBV7-8 and TRBJ2-7, with D maybe TRBD1 (5 bases). Per germline, CDR1 SGHVS and CDR2 FQNEAQ. Trimming took 2 bases from V and 3 from J, leaving 17 bases between them. CDR3 size: 16 residues. CDR3 nucleotides: TGTGCCAGCAGCTTATATTCGAGCAGGGCCGACTACGAGCAGTACTTC. Translating it yields CASSLYSSRADYEQYF.

The rearrangement links TRBV27 to TRBJ2-3, with D uncertain. The CDR3 totals 12 residues. CDR1 is MNHEY and CDR2 is SMNVEV in the germline V gene (reference sequence). V was pared by 4 bases and J by 3 bases, with 5 bases between. The CDR3 is CASSSVTDTQYF. For the CDR3, the DNA is TGTGCCAGCAGTTCCGTAACAGATACGCAGTATTTT.

This clone has a count of ten or more. This sequence joins TRBV7-9 and TRBJ2-1, with 11 bases identical to TRBD2. CDR1 and CDR2 (germline): SEHNR, FQNEAQ (reference sequence). V lost 1 base to trimming and J lost 7 bases; unmatched junction nucleotides: 6. The CDR3 length is 16 residues. In nucleotides, the CDR3 is TGTGCCAGCAGCTTAGTTGCTAGCGGGAGGTGGAATGAGCAGTTCTTC. This encodes CASSLVASGRWNEQFF.

This chain connects TRBV7-2 to TRBJ2-7; TRBD2 is a possible D gene (7 bases). This CDR3 is built from 16 residues. Trimming took 5 bases from V and 2 from J, leaving 19 bases between them. Germline V gives CDR1 SGHTA, CDR2 FQGNSA. CDR3 in DNA: TGTGCCAGCAGCCTGGGAGGGGGGCGAGGAACCTACGAGCAGTACTTC. Protein product: CASSLGGGRGTYEQYF.

The chain has TRBV7-9 and TRBJ2-7; 9 bases fit TRBD1. Germline V gene data show CDR1 as SEHNR and CDR2 as FQNEAQ (reference sequence). V was pared by 5 bases and J by 0 bases, with 5 bases of the junction left unmatched. The CDR3 has 15 residues. CDR3 sequence reads: CASSQGQGLSYEQYF. CDR3 nucleotides: TGTGCCAGCAGCCAGGGACAGGGCCTCTCCTACGAGCAGTACTTC.

The chain links TRBV30 to TRBJ1-3; 7 bases align to TRBD1. V shed 3 bases, J shed 2 bases, and the junction held 16 bases outside the gene matches. The CDR3 contains 18 residues. The V gene's germline CDR1 is GTSNPN and CDR2 SVGIG (reference sequence). The CDR3 bases are TGTGCCTGGAGAGCCGACCCGTTCAGGGGGAAGGCTGGAAACACCATATATTTT. Protein: CAWRADPFRGKAGNTIYF.

J is TRBJ1-1 and V is TRBV6-5; no clear D gene. The V and J ends lost 1 base and 5 bases respectively, with 17 bases between them. Looked up from germline, CDR1 is MNHEY and CDR2 is SVGAGI. The CDR3 is 16 amino acids. CDR3 nucleotide sequence: TGTGCCAGCAGTTACTTATCGGTGTCCGGGTTGACTGAAGCTTTCTTT. Its translation is CASSYLSVSGLTEAFF.

The chain links TRBV7-2 to TRBJ1-1, with no clear D. Germline CDR1 and CDR2: SGHTA and FQGNSA. The CDR3 extends over 11 amino acids. The V gene lost 7 bases and the J gene lost 6 bases, with 9 bases spanning the gap. CDR3 in DNA: TGTGCCAGCACCCCAATCCCTGAAGCTTTCTTT. The encoded protein is CASTPIPEAFF.

This clone was counted a single time. This chain joins TRBV6-6 and TRBJ1-2, with a tentative D call TRBD1 (5 bases). V lost 0 bases, J lost 3 bases, and 14 bases lay in between. This CDR3 region has 16 residues. Germline CDR1 MNHNY, CDR2 SVGAGI (reference sequence). The CDR3 DNA reads as TGTGCCAGCAGTTACTCTTTGGCAGGAGGGGACTATGGCTACACCTTC. This encodes CASSYSLAGGDYGYTF.

This sequence joins TRBV15 and TRBJ2-7; possible D gene TRBD2, 5 bases. Germline V CDR1 and CDR2: LNHNV, YYDKDF (reference sequence). This CDR3 contains 13 residues. V shed 6 bases and J shed 0 bases, with 9 bases lying between them. The CDR3 nucleotides are TGTGCCACCAGGCTAGGGAGCTCCTACGAGCAGTACTTC. The encoded protein is CATRLGSSYEQYF. Drawing the rest from reference TRBV15 and TRBJ2-7, the complete variable domain is DAMVIQNPRYQVTQFGKPVTLSCSQTLNHNVMYWYQQKSSQAPKLLFHYYDKDFNNEADTPDNFQSRRPNTSFCFLDIRSPGLGDTAMYLCATRLGSSYEQYFGPGTRLTVT.

CDR3 region: CASSPGGYGYTF. CDR3 nucleotide sequence: TGTGCCAGCAGTCCAGGGGGCTATGGCTACACCTTC. This chain uses TRBV6-5 with TRBJ1-2; 7 positions agree with TRBD1. Per germline, CDR1 MNHEY and CDR2 SVGAGI. After removal of 5 bases from V and 4 bases from J, the junction contained 1 base not matched to a gene. The CDR3 totals 12 residues.

The V gene is TRBV21-1, the J gene TRBJ2-7; TRBD1 is the table's D call and was not checked against the DNA. TRBV21-1 is deemed a pseudogene. The CDR3 consists of 13 residues. In DNA form, the CDR3 reads TGTGCCAGCAGCAAAGATCAGGGCTACGAGCAGTACTTC. This codes for CASSKDQGYEQYF.

The gene calls are TRBV5-7 and TRBJ2-5; 11 bases match TRBD2. TRBV5-7 is an ORF; its function is uncertain. V lost 3 bases, J lost 2 bases, and 6 bases stayed unmatched. This CDR3 has 16 residues. CDR3 sequence reads: CASSSRLAGPQETQYF. The CDR3 DNA is TGTGCCAGCAGCTCTCGACTAGCGGGACCTCAAGAGACCCAGTACTTC.

This clone was observed a single time. The rearrangement joins TRBV2 to TRBJ2-7, with D unclear. Deletions cut 6 bases from V and 2 bases from J, with 17 bases between. Germline values: CDR1 SNHLY, CDR2 FYNNEI. The CDR3 totals 15 residues. CDR3 in DNA: TGTGCCAGCAGCGAAACTTCTTATCAAGCCTACGAGCAGTACTTC. Encoded protein: CASSETSYQAYEQYF.